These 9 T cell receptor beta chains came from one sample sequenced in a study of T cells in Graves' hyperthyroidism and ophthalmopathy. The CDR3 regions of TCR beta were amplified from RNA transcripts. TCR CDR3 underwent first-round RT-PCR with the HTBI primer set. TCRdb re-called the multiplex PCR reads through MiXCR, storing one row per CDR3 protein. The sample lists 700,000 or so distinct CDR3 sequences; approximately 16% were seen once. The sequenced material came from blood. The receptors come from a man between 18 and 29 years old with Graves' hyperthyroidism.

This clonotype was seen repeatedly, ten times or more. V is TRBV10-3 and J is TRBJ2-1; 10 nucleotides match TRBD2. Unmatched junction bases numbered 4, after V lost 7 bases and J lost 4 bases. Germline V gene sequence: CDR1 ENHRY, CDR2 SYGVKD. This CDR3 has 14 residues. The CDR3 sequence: CAIKGTSEYNEQFF. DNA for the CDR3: TGTGCCATCAAGGGGACTAGCGAATACAATGAGCAGTTCTTC.

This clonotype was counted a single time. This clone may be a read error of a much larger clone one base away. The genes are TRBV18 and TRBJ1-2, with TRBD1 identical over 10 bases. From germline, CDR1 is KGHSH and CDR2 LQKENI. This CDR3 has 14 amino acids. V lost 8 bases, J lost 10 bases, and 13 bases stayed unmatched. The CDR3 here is CASPLRTGGDPYTF. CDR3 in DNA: TGTGCCAGCCCACTTCGGACAGGGGGGGACCCCTACACCTTC. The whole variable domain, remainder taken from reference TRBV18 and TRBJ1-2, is NAGVMQNPRHLVRRRGQEARLRCSPMKGHSHVYWYRQLPEEGLKFMVYLQKENIIDESGMPKERFSAEFPKEGPSILRIQQVVRGDSAAYFCASPLRTGGDPYTFGSGTRLTVV.

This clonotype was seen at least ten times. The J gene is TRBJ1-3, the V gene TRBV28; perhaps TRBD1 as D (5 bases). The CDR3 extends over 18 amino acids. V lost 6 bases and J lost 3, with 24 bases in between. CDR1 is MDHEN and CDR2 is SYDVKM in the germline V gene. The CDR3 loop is CASSGQGFKRGFGNTIYF. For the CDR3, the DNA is TGTGCCAGCAGCGGCCAGGGCTTCAAAAGGGGTTTTGGAAACACCATATATTTT.

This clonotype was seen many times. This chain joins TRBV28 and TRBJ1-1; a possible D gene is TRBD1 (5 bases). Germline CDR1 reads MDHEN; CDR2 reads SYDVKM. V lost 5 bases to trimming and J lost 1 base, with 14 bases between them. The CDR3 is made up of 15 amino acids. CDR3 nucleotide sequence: TGTGCCAGCAGTCCCCCCCCTGGGACGAACACTGAAGCTTTCTTT. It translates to CASSPPPGTNTEAFF.

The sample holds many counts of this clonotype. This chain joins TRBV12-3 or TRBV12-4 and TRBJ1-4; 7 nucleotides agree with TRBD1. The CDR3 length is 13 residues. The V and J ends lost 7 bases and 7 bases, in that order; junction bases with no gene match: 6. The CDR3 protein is CASTQGGSEKLFF. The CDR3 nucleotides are TGTGCCAGCACCCAAGGGGGCAGTGAAAAACTGTTTTTT.

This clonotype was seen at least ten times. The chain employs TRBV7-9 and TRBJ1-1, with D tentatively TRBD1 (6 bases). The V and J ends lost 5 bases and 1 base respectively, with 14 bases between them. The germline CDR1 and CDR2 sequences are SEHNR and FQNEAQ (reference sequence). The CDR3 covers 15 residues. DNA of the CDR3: TGTGCCAGCAGCCCCACCCGGGGGCCGAACACTGAAGCTTTCTTT. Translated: CASSPTRGPNTEAFF.

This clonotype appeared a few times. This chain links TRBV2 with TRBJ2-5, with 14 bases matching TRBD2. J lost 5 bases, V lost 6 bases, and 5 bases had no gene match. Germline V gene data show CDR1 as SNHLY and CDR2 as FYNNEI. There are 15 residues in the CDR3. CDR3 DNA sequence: TGTGCCAGCAGGGGGACTAGCGGGAGTAAGGAGACCCAGTACTTC. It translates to CASRGTSGSKETQYF.

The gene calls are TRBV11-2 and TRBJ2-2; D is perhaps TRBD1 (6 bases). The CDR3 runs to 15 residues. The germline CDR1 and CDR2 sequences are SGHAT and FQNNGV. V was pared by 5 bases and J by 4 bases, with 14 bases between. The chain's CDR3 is CASSQYRVRTGELFF. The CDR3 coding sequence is TGTGCCAGCAGCCAATACAGGGTCCGCACCGGGGAGCTGTTTTTT.

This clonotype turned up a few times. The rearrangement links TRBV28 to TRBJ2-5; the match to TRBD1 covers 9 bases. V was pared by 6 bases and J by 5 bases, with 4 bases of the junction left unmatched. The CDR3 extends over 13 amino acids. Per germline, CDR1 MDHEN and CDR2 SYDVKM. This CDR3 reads CASRGQGWETQYF. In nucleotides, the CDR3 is TGTGCCAGCAGGGGACAGGGATGGGAGACCCAGTACTTC.